The present TCR beta chain was sequenced within a study of human thymus T cells. Study-wide points: Thymic and blood repertoires seemed to show skewed V and J gene use.

With regard to this clone: Its antigen is not identified.

Data came from immunoSEQ multiplex PCR; TCRdb stores just in-frame clones and leaves some out. The sample holds about 78,000 clones, just over 95% seen once. Resections were taken during corrective heart surgery, and the thymus tissue came from these. CDR1 and CDR2 from the germline V gene are MNHNS and SASEGT. V gave up 1 base and J gave up 5 bases, with 14 bases separating them. The CDR3 loop spans 16 amino acids. This TCR came from a boy in the first two years of life with a congenital heart defect but otherwise immunologically healthy. The V call is TRBV6-1, the J call TRBJ2-2, with D possibly being TRBD1 or TRBD2 (5 bases each). The sample taken for sequencing was thymus tissue. CDR3 sequence (DNA): TGTGCCAGCAGTGAAGGGTTCGGGGCGGAAACCGGGGAGCTGTTTTTT. Its translation: CASSEGFGAETGELFF.